This T cell receptor (beta chain) was recovered during a study of blood T cell repertoires in COVID-19. About the study: Samples representing acute and convalescent COVID-19 were sourced from the United States, Italy and Spain. Nucleic acid was either cDNA or gDNA, and it came from T cells, B-cell-depleted T cells, or PBMCs.

V trimming: 3 bases; J trimming: 7 bases; junction bases outside the gene matches: 8. The CDR3 extends over 16 amino acids. Germline CDR1 ENHRY, CDR2 SYGVKD. This clone occurred once. Source study methods: Scientists estimated how many nucleated cells there were by amplifying reference gene primers. The repertoire was sequenced with immunoSEQ multiplex PCR; TCRdb's copy has only in-frame clones and lacks some. Clone size and V and J calls were adopted from that table, with D and trimming inferred from the DNA. Among about 68,000 clones, 80% to 90% were seen once, and the ten largest hold approximately 1.5%.

The chain joins TRBV10-3 to TRBJ1-6; TRBD1 agrees at 8 bases. This TCR derives from a woman in her sixties with acute or convalescent COVID-19. Sequencing was carried out using peripheral blood. DNA for the CDR3: TGTGCCATCAGTGATACCGGGACAGGCCACAATTCACCCCTCCACTTT. Translated, it gives CAISDTGTGHNSPLHF.